This T cell receptor beta chain was captured in a study of OX40 agonist ivuxolimab in advanced cancers. Study-level information: Subjects had a mean age of around 60 years, with a range of roughly 20 to 79; more than 75% were male. Eligibility rules accepted prior anti-PD-1, anti-PD-L1 or anti-CTLA-4 therapy, and 30% to 40% had some.

Method: immunoSEQ multiplex PCR; TCRdb's copy keeps in-frame clones and lacks some. Of fewer than 70,000 clones in the sample, 77% were seen once. From germline, CDR1 is SNHLY and CDR2 FYNNEI. The CDR3 extends over 14 amino acids. V was cut by 6 bases and J by 5 bases, with 14 bases left in between. Material: CD4+ or CD8+ T cells sorted from blood, obtained in a trial of the OX40 agonist ivuxolimab. This receptor was obtained from an adult with an advanced solid tumor such as melanoma, head and neck, liver or kidney cancer. The V and J genes are TRBV2 and TRBJ1-5; D is perhaps TRBD1 (6 bases). CDR3 amino acids: CASRPGQGYQPQHF. The CDR3 DNA is TGTGCCAGCAGGCCGGGGCAGGGGTATCAGCCCCAGCATTTT.